The present T cell receptor (beta chain) was sequenced within a study of lymphopenia after photon versus proton radiotherapy. Unmatched junction bases numbered 5, after V lost 0 bases and J lost 3 bases. Germline assignment: CDR1 SGHTA and CDR2 FQGNSA. This CDR3 region has 16 residues. Generated by immunoSEQ multiplex PCR, the TCRdb table keeps only in-frame clones and is missing some. Of 25,000 to 30,000 clones listed, 87% are singletons. Overall study findings and caveats: Relative stability marked proton patients; photon patients lost diversity and naive cells. Survival link was tested only in deceased patients; proton benefit remains a possibility. A bigger post-nadir fall in TCR diversity correlated inversely with survival time in deceased patients. Post-nadir diversity loss with photons came from oligoclonal expansion, particularly CD8+ Temra cells.

As to this clone: Its antigen is not identified.

The TCR was taken from a man in his fifties or sixties with gastric cancer. The chain recombines TRBV7-2 with TRBJ2-3; 8 nucleotides line up with TRBD2. Sequences were derived from peripheral blood, sampled from a patient treated with photon-based radiotherapy. The CDR3 loop reads CASSLARGALTDTQYF. The CDR3, as DNA: TGTGCCAGCAGCTTAGCGCGGGGGGCGTTGACAGATACGCAGTATTTT.